A selection of T cell receptor beta chains follows, all from one sample in a study of blood T cell repertoires in COVID-19. Sequenced by immunoSEQ multiplex PCR; TCRdb stores in-frame clones only, minus some. The sample lists roughly 29,000 clones; roughly 80% were seen once. The sample taken for sequencing was peripheral blood. These receptors all stem from a man in his 70s with active COVID-19. CDR3s include the opening cysteine and the closing phenylalanine or tryptophan. Each record gives: clone size, J gene, D gene, V gene, CDR3 protein, CDR3 DNA. The D gene is left open where the match is weak. Clone size is given for some rows only: seen once, a few or many times, or a class if the clone is expanded.

>.|TRBJ1-2|.|TRBV5-4
CASIQMGAGGYTF
TGTGCCAGCATCCAGATGGGGGCTGGTGGCTACACCTTC
>once|TRBJ2-7|.|TRBV2
CASSVQGSYEQYF
TGTGCCAGCAGTGTTCAGGGCTCCTACGAGCAGTACTTC
>.|TRBJ1-2|.|TRBV28
CASSPSSAAKYGYTF
TGTGCCAGCAGTCCTAGTTCGGCCGCCAAATATGGCTACACCTTC
>.|TRBJ2-5|TRBD2|TRBV3-1/TRBV3-2
CASSQDRSGIRQETQYF
TGTGCCAGCAGCCAAGATCGTAGCGGGATTAGGCAAGAGACCCAGTACTTC
>.|TRBJ2-7|TRBD1|TRBV18
CTAGTGPYEQYF
TGTACCGCCGGGACAGGGCCATACGAGCAGTACTTC
>few|TRBJ2-2|.|TRBV7-9
CAHDSGELFF
TGTGCCCATGACTCCGGGGAGCTGTTTTTT
>.|TRBJ2-1|.|TRBV5-6
CASGQPYNEQFF
TGTGCCAGTGGACAGCCGTACAATGAGCAGTTCTTC
>.|TRBJ2-7|TRBD2|TRBV18
CASSSTSGRLYEQYF
TGTGCCAGCTCATCGACTAGCGGGAGACTCTACGAGCAGTACTTC
>.|TRBJ2-5|TRBD2|TRBV9
CASSVGAGVAETQYF
TGTGCCAGCAGCGTAGGAGCGGGGGTGGCAGAGACCCAGTACTTC
>.|TRBJ2-1|TRBD2|TRBV5-6
CASDNLAGVGTDEQFF
TGTGCCAGCGACAACCTAGCGGGAGTGGGGACGGATGAGCAGTTCTTC
>few|TRBJ1-6|.|TRBV27
CASSFVQPNSPLHF
TGTGCCAGCAGTTTTGTACAGCCTAATTCACCCCTCCACTTT
>many|TRBJ2-2|TRBD2|TRBV3-1/TRBV3-2
CASSYLGTRNTGELFF
TGTGCCAGCAGCTACTTAGGGACTAGAAACACCGGGGAGCTGTTTTTT
>once|TRBJ1-2|.|TRBV6-5
CASSQDQGYYGYTF
TGTGCCAGCAGCCAGGACCAGGGATACTATGGCTACACCTTC
>.|TRBJ1-2|TRBD1|TRBV27
CASSPGQGGIYGYTF
TGTGCCAGCAGCCCTGGACAGGGGGGGATCTATGGCTACACCTTC
>few|TRBJ2-7|.|TRBV27
CASTHAPSYEQYF
TGTGCCAGCACCCACGCGCCCTCCTACGAGCAGTACTTC
>.|TRBJ2-2|TRBD2|TRBV11-3
CASSLSGGADTGELFF
TGTGCCAGCAGCTTAAGCGGGGGGGCGGACACCGGGGAGCTGTTTTTT
>.|TRBJ2-7|TRBD1|TRBV10-1
CASSEAGGQGLHEQYF
TGCGCCAGCAGTGAGGCCGGGGGACAGGGTCTCCACGAGCAGTACTTC
>.|TRBJ1-2|.|TRBV30
CAWSGTGMGYTF
TGTGCCTGGAGTGGAACAGGGATGGGCTACACCTTC
>.|TRBJ2-3|.|TRBV5-5
CASSGGPPDTQYF
TGTGCCAGCAGCGGAGGACCTCCAGATACGCAGTATTTT
>.|TRBJ1-4|.|TRBV19
CASSITGTNEKLFF
TGTGCCAGTAGTATAACAGGGACTAATGAAAAACTGTTTTTT
>.|TRBJ2-2|TRBD2|TRBV28
CASGRASRGHGELFF
TGTGCCAGCGGGAGGGCTAGTCGGGGTCACGGGGAGCTGTTTTTT
>.|TRBJ2-1|TRBD2|TRBV7-9
CASSGTSGRGYNEQFF
TGTGCCAGCAGCGGGACTAGCGGGAGAGGATACAATGAGCAGTTCTTC
>.|TRBJ2-3|.|TRBV5-4
CASSPDFTDTQYF
TGTGCCAGCAGCCCGGACTTCACAGATACGCAGTATTTT
>few|TRBJ1-2|.|TRBV7-7
CASSLDRRQANGYTF
TGTGCTAGCAGCTTAGATCGTAGACAGGCGAATGGCTACACCTTC
>.|TRBJ2-1|.|TRBV10-2
CASRRGAGSGLNEQFF
TGCGCCAGCAGGAGAGGAGCCGGGAGTGGATTAAATGAGCAGTTCTTC
>.|TRBJ1-1|TRBD1|TRBV7-3
CASSTWTGADEAFF
TGTGCCAGCAGCACTTGGACAGGGGCGGATGAAGCTTTCTTT
>.|TRBJ2-3|TRBD2|TRBV7-3
CASSLRPGLAGGPTDTQYF
TGTGCCAGCAGCTTAAGGCCGGGACTAGCGGGGGGGCCGACAGATACGCAGTATTTT
>.|TRBJ2-5|TRBD2|TRBV7-2
CASSGSGLAGGQETQYF
TGTGCCAGCTCCGGGTCGGGGCTAGCGGGGGGACAAGAGACCCAGTACTTC
>.|TRBJ2-1|TRBD2|TRBV28
CASGGTSGKWGNEQFF
TGTGCCAGCGGGGGGACTAGCGGGAAATGGGGCAATGAGCAGTTCTTC
>.|TRBJ2-1|.|TRBV18
CASSPPQDNEQFF
TGTGCCAGCTCACCACCACAGGACAATGAGCAGTTCTTC
>once|TRBJ2-1|.|TRBV7-2
CASSFGARNEQFF
TGTGCCAGCAGCTTTGGGGCGCGGAATGAGCAGTTCTTC
>few|TRBJ1-2|TRBD1|TRBV6-1
CASSEWTGSNYGYTF
TGTGCCAGCAGTGAATGGACAGGTTCTAACTATGGCTACACCTTC
>.|TRBJ1-3|TRBD1|TRBV5-1
CASSWTGVSLSSGNTIYF
TGCGCCAGCAGCTGGACAGGGGTTAGCCTCAGCTCTGGAAACACCATATATTTT
>.|TRBJ1-5|TRBD1|TRBV6-5
CASSQTQGTNQPQHF
TGTGCCAGCAGTCAGACACAGGGGACCAATCAGCCCCAGCATTTT
>few|TRBJ1-1|.|TRBV2
CASRRAEAFF
TGTGCCAGCAGGCGGGCGGAAGCTTTCTTT
>.|TRBJ2-7|TRBD2|TRBV5-1
CASNIGLANEQYF
TGCGCCAGCAATATCGGACTAGCTAACGAGCAGTACTTC
>.|TRBJ1-3|.|TRBV28
CASSWILQGSGNTIYF
TGTGCCAGCAGTTGGATACTACAGGGTTCGGGAAACACCATATATTTT
>.|TRBJ2-1|TRBD1|TRBV7-9
CASSLAVGTGNEQFF
TGTGCCAGCAGCTTAGCGGTCGGGACAGGCAATGAGCAGTTCTTC
>few|TRBJ2-1|TRBD1|TRBV28
CASRTGAGNEQFF
TGTGCCAGCAGAACAGGGGCGGGCAATGAGCAGTTCTTC
>.|TRBJ2-7|.|TRBV11-2
CASSPGVGSPYEQYF
TGTGCCAGCAGCCCTGGCGTGGGGAGTCCCTACGAGCAGTACTTC